This TCR beta chain came from a study of memory CD4+ T cells and cytomegalovirus serostatus. Study in general: Healthy Belgian adult donors included nine or ten CMV-positive and around 25 CMV-negative people. Study-wide results and limits: Suggested: most of the CMV-linked TCR signature lies in CD4+ memory cells.

Original processing methods: After removing out-of-frame reads, 2 million to 2.5 million distinct TCRbeta sequences remained. Method: immunoSEQ multiplex PCR; TCRdb's copy keeps in-frame clones and lacks some. That table gives V, J and clone size, and the DNA gave D and trimming. The sample contains tens of thousands of clones, roughly 85% of which appear only once. This clone appeared a single time. Its antigen is currently unknown. Unmatched junction bases numbered 12, after V lost 10 bases and J lost 7 bases. The CDR3 loop spans 14 amino acids. Germline loops: CDR1 SGHNT, CDR2 YYREEE (reference sequence). Single viable CD3+CD4+CD8-CD45RO+ cells were sorted as the memory CD4+ T cells.

The sequencing input was memory CD4+ T cells from blood. The chain links TRBV5-4 to TRBJ2-1, with TRBD2 matching 9 bases. This clonotype originated in an adult in good health and CMV-seropositive. CDR3 in DNA: TGTGCCGGACATTTAGCGGGAGATAGAAATGAGCAGTTCTTC. This translates into CAGHLAGDRNEQFF.